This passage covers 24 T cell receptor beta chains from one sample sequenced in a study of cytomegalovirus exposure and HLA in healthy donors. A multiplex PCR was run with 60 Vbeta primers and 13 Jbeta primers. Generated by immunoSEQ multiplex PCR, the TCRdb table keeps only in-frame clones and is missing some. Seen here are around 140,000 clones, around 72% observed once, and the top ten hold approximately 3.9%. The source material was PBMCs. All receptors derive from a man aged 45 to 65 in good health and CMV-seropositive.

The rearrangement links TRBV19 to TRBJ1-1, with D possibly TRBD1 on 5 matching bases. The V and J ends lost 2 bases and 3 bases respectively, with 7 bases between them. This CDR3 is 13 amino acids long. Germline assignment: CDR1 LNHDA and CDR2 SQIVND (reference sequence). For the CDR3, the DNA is TGTGCCAGTAGTATAATAGGGGACACTGAAGCTTTCTTT. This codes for CASSIIGDTEAFF.

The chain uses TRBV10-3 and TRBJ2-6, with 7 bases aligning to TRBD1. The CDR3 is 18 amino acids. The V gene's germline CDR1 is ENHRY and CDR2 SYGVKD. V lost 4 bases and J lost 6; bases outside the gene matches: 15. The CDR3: CAISAGQGDQWVANVLTF. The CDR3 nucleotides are TGTGCCATCAGTGCGGGGCAGGGGGACCAGTGGGTGGCCAACGTCCTGACTTTC.

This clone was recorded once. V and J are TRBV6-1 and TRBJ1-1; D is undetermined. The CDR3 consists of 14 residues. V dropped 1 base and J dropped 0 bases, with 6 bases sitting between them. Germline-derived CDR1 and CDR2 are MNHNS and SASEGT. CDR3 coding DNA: TGTGCCAGCAGTGAAGTGCGGCTGAACACTGAAGCTTTCTTT. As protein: CASSEVRLNTEAFF.

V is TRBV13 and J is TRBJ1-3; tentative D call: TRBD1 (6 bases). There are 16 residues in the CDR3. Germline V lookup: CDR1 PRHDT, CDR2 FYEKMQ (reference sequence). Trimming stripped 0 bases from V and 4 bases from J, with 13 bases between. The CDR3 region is CASSLGRGGAGNTIYF. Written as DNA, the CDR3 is TGTGCCAGCAGCTTAGGCCGTGGGGGCGCCGGAAACACCATATATTTT.

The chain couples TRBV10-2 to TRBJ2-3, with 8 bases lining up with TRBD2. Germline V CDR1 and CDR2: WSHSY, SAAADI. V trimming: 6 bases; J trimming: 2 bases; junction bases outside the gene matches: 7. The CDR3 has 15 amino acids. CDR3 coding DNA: TGCGCCAGCAGCGATCGGGGGGGACCCACAGATACGCAGTATTTT. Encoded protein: CASSDRGGPTDTQYF.

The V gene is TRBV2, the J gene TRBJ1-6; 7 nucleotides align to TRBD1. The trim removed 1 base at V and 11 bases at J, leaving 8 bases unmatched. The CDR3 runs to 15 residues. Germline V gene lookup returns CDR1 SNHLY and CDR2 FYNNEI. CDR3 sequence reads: CASSEERQGRTPLHF. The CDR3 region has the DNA TGTGCCAGCAGTGAAGAGAGACAGGGTAGGACACCCCTCCACTTT. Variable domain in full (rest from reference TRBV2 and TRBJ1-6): EPEVTQTPSHQVTQMGQEVILRCVPISNHLYFYWYRQILGQKVEFLVSFYNNEISEKSEIFDDQFSVERPDGSNFTLKIRSTKLEDSAMYFCASSEERQGRTPLHFGNGTRLTVT.

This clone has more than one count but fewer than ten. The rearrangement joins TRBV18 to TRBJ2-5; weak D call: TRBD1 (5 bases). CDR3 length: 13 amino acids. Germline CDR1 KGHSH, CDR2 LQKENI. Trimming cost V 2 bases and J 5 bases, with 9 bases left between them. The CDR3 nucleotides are TGTGCCAGCTCACCAAGCAGGGATGAGACCCAGTACTTC. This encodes CASSPSRDETQYF. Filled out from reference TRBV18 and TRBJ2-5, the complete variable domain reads NAGVMQNPRHLVRRRGQEARLRCSPMKGHSHVYWYRQLPEEGLKFMVYLQKENIIDESGMPKERFSAEFPKEGPSILRIQQVVRGDSAAYFCASSPSRDETQYFGPGTRLLVL.

CDR3 DNA: TGTGCCAGCAGTAAAACAGGGGGACCGGCCTACGAGCAGTACTTC. Protein: CASSKTGGPAYEQYF. The V gene is TRBV28, the J gene TRBJ2-7; TRBD1 matches at 8 bases. The CDR3 is made up of 15 amino acids. Germline trimming cut 5 bases from V and 2 bases from J; bases unmatched to any gene: 8. The germline gives CDR1 MDHEN, CDR2 SYDVKM.

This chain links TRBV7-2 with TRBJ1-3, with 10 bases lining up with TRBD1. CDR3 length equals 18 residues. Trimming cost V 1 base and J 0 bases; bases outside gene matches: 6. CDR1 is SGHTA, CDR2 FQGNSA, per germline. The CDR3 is CASSLGGTGAYSGNTIYF. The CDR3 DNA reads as TGTGCCAGCAGCTTAGGTGGGACAGGGGCTTACTCTGGAAACACCATATATTTT.

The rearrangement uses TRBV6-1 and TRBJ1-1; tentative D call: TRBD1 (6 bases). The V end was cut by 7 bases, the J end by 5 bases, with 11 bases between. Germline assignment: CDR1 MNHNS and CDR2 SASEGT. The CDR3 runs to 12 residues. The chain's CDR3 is CASISRGTEAFF. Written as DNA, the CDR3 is TGTGCCAGCATCAGCAGGGGAACTGAAGCTTTCTTT.

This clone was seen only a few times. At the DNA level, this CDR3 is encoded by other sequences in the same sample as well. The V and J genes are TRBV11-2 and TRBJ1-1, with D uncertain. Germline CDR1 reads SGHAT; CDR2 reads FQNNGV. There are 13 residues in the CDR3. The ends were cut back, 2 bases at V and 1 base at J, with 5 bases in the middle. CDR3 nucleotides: TGTGCCAGCAGCTTAAAGCGGAACACTGAAGCTTTCTTT. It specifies CASSLKRNTEAFF.

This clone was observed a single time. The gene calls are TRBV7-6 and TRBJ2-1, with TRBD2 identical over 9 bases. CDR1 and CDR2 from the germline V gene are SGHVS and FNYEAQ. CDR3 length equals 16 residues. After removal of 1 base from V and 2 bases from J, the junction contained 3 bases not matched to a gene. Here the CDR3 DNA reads TGTGCCAGCAGCTTAGTCTCTAGCGGGACCTACAATGAGCAGTTCTTC. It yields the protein CASSLVSSGTYNEQFF.

The CDR3 nucleotides are TGTGCCTCGGAGAGAAAACAGCTAGCGGTGATCGACGACACCGGGGAGCTGTTTTTT. This encodes CASERKQLAVIDDTGELFF. The chain is built from TRBV30 and TRBJ2-2; 7 positions agree with TRBD2. With V trimmed by 7 bases and J by 3 bases, 23 bases remained unmatched. The CDR3 length is 19 residues. CDR1 and CDR2 (germline): GTSNPN, SVGIG (reference sequence). The complete variable domain, with remaining parts taken from reference TRBV30 and TRBJ2-2, reads SQTIHQWPATLVQPVGSPLSLECTVEGTSNPNLYWYRQAAGRGLQLLFYSVGIGQISSEVPQNLSASRPQDRQFILSSKKLLLSDSGFYLCASERKQLAVIDDTGELFFGEGSRLTVL.

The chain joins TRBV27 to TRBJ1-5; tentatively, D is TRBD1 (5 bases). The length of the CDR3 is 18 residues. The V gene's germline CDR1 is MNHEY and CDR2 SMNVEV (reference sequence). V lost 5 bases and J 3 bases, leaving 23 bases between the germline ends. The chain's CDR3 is CASSPLAWGGRSNQPQHF. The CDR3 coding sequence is TGTGCCAGCAGTCCACTCGCCTGGGGCGGCAGGTCCAATCAGCCCCAGCATTTT.

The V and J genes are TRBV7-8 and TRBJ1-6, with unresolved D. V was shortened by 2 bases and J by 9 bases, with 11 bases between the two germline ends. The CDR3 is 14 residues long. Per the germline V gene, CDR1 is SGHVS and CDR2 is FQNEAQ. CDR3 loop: CASSLRQDGSPLHF. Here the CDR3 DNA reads TGTGCCAGCAGCTTAAGGCAGGATGGTTCACCCCTCCACTTT.

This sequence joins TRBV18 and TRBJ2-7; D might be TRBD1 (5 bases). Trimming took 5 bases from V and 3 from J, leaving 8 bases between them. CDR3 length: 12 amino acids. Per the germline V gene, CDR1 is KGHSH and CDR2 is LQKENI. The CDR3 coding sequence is TGTGCCAGCTCAGAACAGGTCTACGAGCAGTACTTC. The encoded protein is CASSEQVYEQYF.

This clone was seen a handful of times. CDR3 sequence reads: CASSPGDSYEQYF. Written as DNA, the CDR3 is TGTGCCAGCTCACCGGGCGACTCCTACGAGCAGTACTTC. The gene calls are TRBV18 and TRBJ2-7; D uncertain. The CDR3 covers 13 residues. V lost 3 bases to trimming and J lost 0 bases, with 6 bases between them. Per the germline V gene, CDR1 is KGHSH and CDR2 is LQKENI.

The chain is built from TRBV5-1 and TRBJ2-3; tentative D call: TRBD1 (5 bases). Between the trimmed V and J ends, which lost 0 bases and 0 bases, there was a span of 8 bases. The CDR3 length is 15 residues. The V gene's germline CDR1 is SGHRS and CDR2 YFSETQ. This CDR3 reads CASSLEAGSTDTQYF. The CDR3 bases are TGCGCCAGCAGCTTGGAGGCAGGGAGCACAGATACGCAGTATTTT.

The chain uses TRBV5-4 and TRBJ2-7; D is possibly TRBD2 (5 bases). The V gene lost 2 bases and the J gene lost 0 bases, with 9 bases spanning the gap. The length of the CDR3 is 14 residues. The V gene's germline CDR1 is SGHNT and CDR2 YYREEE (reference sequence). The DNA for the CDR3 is TGTGCCAGCAGCTTTGGCGGGTCCTCCTACGAGCAGTACTTC. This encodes CASSFGGSSYEQYF.

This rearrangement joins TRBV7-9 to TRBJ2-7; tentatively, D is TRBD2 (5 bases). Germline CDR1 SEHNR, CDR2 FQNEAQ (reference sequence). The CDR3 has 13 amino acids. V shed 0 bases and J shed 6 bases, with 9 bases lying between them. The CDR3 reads CASSLATRGEQYF. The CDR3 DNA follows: TGTGCCAGCAGCTTAGCAACCCGGGGCGAGCAGTACTTC.

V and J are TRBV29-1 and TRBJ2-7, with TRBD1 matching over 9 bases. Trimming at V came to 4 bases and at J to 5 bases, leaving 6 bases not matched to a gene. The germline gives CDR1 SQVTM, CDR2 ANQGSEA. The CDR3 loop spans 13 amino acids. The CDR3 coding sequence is TGCAGCGTTGTCCGGGACAGGGTAGACGAGCAGTACTTC. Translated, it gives CSVVRDRVDEQYF.

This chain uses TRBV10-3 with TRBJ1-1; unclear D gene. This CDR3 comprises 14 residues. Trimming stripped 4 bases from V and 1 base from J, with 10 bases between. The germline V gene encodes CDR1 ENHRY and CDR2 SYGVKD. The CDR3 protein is CAISGRAPNTEAFF. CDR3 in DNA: TGTGCCATCAGTGGCCGCGCTCCGAACACTGAAGCTTTCTTT.

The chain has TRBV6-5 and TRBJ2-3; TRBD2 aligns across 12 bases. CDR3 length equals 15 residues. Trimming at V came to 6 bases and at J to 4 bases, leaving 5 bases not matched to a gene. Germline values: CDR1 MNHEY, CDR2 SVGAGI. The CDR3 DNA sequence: TGTGCCAGCAGATTTCTAGCGGGGGGGGCAGATACGCAGTATTTT. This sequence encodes CASRFLAGGADTQYF.

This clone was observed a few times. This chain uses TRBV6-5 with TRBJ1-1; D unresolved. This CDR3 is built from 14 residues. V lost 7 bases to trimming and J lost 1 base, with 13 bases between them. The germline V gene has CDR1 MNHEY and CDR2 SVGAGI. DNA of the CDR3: TGTGCCAGCACCACCCCCTCAGGGAACACTGAAGCTTTCTTT. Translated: CASTTPSGNTEAFF.